Listed below are T cell receptor beta chains from one sample, sequenced in a study of OX40 agonist ivuxolimab in advanced cancers. The assay was immunoSEQ multiplex PCR, and TCRdb's table has in-frame clones only and misses some. The data hold about 26,000 clones, with roughly 77% observed a single time. The sample in question was CD4+ or CD8+ T cells sorted from blood, obtained in a trial of the OX40 agonist ivuxolimab. The receptors here all came from an adult with an advanced solid tumor such as melanoma, head and neck, liver or kidney cancer. CDR3s include the opening cysteine and the closing phenylalanine or tryptophan. The D gene is left open where the match is weak. A row's size may be missing; if present it is once, few, many or a size class.

d_gene	abundance	j_gene	v_gene	CDR3aa	CDR3nt
.	.	TRBJ2-7	TRBV30	CAWSVGVTYEQYF	TGTGCCTGGAGTGTAGGGGTGACCTACGAGCAGTACTTC
.	large	TRBJ2-5	TRBV14	CASSPGQARETQYF	TGTGCCAGCAGCCCGGGTCAGGCCCGGGAGACCCAGTACTTC
.	.	TRBJ2-1	TRBV7-6	CASSLAGEQFF	TGTGCCAGCAGCTTAGCGGGAGAGCAGTTCTTC
.	once	TRBJ2-7	TRBV2	CASSEGSRAYEQYF	TGTGCCAGCAGTGAAGGATCGCGCGCCTACGAGCAGTACTTC
.	.	TRBJ2-1	TRBV6-4	CASSDSVQGPKNEQFF	TGTGCCAGCAGTGACTCTGTACAGGGACCTAAGAATGAGCAGTTCTTC
TRBD1	.	TRBJ1-5	TRBV25-1	CASSGDRGLEPQHF	TGTGCCAGCAGTGGGGACAGGGGGCTTGAGCCCCAGCATTTT
.	.	TRBJ2-7	TRBV5-5	CASSFSEIEQYF	TGTGCCAGCAGCTTTTCCGAAATCGAGCAGTACTTC
.	.	TRBJ1-6	TRBV5-1	CASSLAGGLEGSYNSPLHF	TGCGCCAGCAGCTTGGCGGGGGGTCTCGAGGGCTCCTATAATTCACCCCTCCACTTT
.	.	TRBJ2-3	TRBV5-1	CASSLGSGPDTQYF	TGCGCCAGCAGCTTGGGGTCAGGGCCAGATACGCAGTATTTT
.	.	TRBJ2-5	TRBV6-1	CAAMHFQETQYF	TGTGCCGCGATGCACTTCCAAGAGACCCAGTACTTC
.	.	TRBJ2-1	TRBV7-3	CASSADTYNEQFF	TGTGCCAGCAGCGCCGATACCTACAATGAGCAGTTCTTC
TRBD1	few	TRBJ2-5	TRBV27	CASKTGGEETQYF	TGTGCCAGCAAAACAGGGGGCGAAGAGACCCAGTACTTC
TRBD2	.	TRBJ2-7	TRBV9	CASSTGLASSYEQYF	TGTGCCAGCAGCACGGGACTAGCAAGCTCCTACGAGCAGTACTTC
TRBD2	.	TRBJ2-7	TRBV19	CASQLAGEIAYEQYF	TGTGCCAGCCAACTAGCGGGGGAGATAGCCTACGAGCAGTACTTC
.	.	TRBJ1-5	TRBV19	CASSFWNQPQHF	TGTGCCAGTAGTTTTTGGAATCAGCCCCAGCATTTT
TRBD2	.	TRBJ2-1	TRBV6-5	CASRPGLAGIHEQFF	TGTGCCAGCAGACCCGGACTAGCGGGAATCCATGAGCAGTTCTTC
.	.	TRBJ2-3	TRBV10-1	CASSGGAGPQTTDTQYF	TGCGCCAGCAGTGGCGGCGCCGGTCCTCAGACAACAGATACGCAGTATTTT
.	medium-sized	TRBJ2-5	TRBV4-1	CASSQNPLTGFQETQYF	TGCGCCAGCAGCCAAAATCCTTTAACAGGGTTTCAAGAGACCCAGTACTTC
.	.	TRBJ2-1	TRBV7-9	CASSPPANYNEQFF	TGTGCCAGCAGCCCCCCTGCCAACTACAATGAGCAGTTCTTC
.	.	TRBJ1-1	TRBV5-1	CASSLGQMNTEAFF	TGCGCCAGCAGCTTGGGACAAATGAACACTGAAGCTTTCTTT
TRBD1	.	TRBJ2-7	TRBV28	CASRLTGGRNYEQYF	TGTGCCAGCAGACTTACAGGGGGCAGGAATTACGAGCAGTACTTC
.	.	TRBJ2-1	TRBV6-1	CASSEFKGGYNEQFF	TGTGCCAGCAGTGAATTTAAGGGCGGGTACAATGAGCAGTTCTTC
.	many	TRBJ1-1	TRBV9	CASSVEGNTEAFF	TGTGCCAGCAGCGTAGAGGGGAACACTGAAGCTTTCTTT
TRBD2	few	TRBJ2-7	TRBV6-6	CASRGTSGSHEQYF	TGTGCCAGCAGGGGGACTAGCGGGAGCCACGAGCAGTACTTC
.	.	TRBJ2-7	TRBV5-4	CASSDGSYEQYF	TGTGCCAGCAGCGACGGATCCTACGAGCAGTACTTC
.	.	TRBJ2-7	TRBV4-2	CASSQESLGVAILSGEQYF	TGTGCCAGCAGCCAAGAATCTCTTGGTGTAGCAATCCTAAGTGGCGAGCAGTACTTC
.	.	TRBJ2-6	TRBV7-9	CASSLEQLAAGANVLTF	TGTGCCAGCAGCTTAGAACAACTGGCGGCTGGGGCCAACGTCCTGACTTTC
.	.	TRBJ1-4	TRBV18	CASSPEPGAGDEKLFF	TGTGCCAGCTCACCCGAGCCCGGGGCCGGGGATGAAAAACTGTTTTTT
.	once	TRBJ2-6	TRBV6-1	CASSEETGSGANVLTF	TGTGCCAGCAGTGAAGAGACAGGCTCTGGGGCCAACGTCCTGACTTTC
TRBD1	few	TRBJ1-1	TRBV4-1	CASSQSQGASNGWAFF	TGCGCCAGCAGCCAAAGCCAGGGGGCCAGCAACGGCTGGGCTTTCTTT
TRBD2	.	TRBJ2-7	TRBV7-6	CASSSETSAYEQYF	TGTGCCAGCAGCTCTGAGACTAGCGCCTACGAGCAGTACTTC
TRBD2	.	TRBJ2-7	TRBV7-9	CASSLDGTSQSYEQYF	TGTGCCAGCAGCTTAGACGGGACTAGCCAATCCTACGAGCAGTACTTC
TRBD2	.	TRBJ2-1	TRBV7-9	CASSLAQSRGSSYNEQFF	TGTGCCAGCAGCTTAGCGCAATCGCGGGGGAGCTCCTACAATGAGCAGTTCTTC
.	.	TRBJ2-1	TRBV30	CAWSDTKDEQFF	TGTGCCTGGAGTGATACTAAGGATGAGCAGTTCTTC
TRBD2	.	TRBJ2-3	TRBV9	CASTTSGSPSSTDTQYF	TGTGCCAGCACTACTAGCGGGAGTCCCTCTAGCACAGATACGCAGTATTTT
TRBD1	.	TRBJ2-7	TRBV19	CASEDREDYEQYF	TGTGCCAGTGAGGACAGGGAAGACTACGAGCAGTACTTC
.	.	TRBJ2-1	TRBV29-1	CSVDQQGDIYNEQFF	TGCAGCGTTGATCAGCAGGGAGACATCTACAATGAGCAGTTCTTC
TRBD1	.	TRBJ1-4	TRBV5-1	CASSPMNRGNEKLFF	TGCGCCAGCAGCCCAATGAACAGGGGCAATGAAAAACTGTTTTTT
.	.	TRBJ2-5	TRBV9	CASSSDWRKETQYF	TGTGCCAGCAGCTCAGATTGGCGGAAAGAGACCCAGTACTTC
TRBD1	.	TRBJ1-3	TRBV7-3	CASSATGGAGNTIYF	TGTGCCAGCAGCGCAACAGGGGGTGCTGGAAACACCATATATTTT